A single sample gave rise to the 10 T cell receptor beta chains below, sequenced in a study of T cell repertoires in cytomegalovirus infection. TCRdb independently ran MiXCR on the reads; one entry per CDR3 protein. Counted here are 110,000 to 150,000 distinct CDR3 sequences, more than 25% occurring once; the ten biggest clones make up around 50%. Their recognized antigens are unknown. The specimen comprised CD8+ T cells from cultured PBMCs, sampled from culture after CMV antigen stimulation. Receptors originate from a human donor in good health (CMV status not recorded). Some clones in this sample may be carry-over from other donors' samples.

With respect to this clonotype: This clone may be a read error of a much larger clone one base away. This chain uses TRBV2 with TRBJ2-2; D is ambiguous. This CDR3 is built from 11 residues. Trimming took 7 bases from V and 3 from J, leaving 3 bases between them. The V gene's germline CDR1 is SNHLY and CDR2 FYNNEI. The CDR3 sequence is CASIHTGELFF. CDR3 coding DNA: TGTGCCAGCATCCACACCGGGGAGCTGTTTTTT. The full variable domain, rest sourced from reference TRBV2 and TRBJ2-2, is EPEVTQTPSHQVTQMGQEVILRCVPISNHLYFYWYRQILGQKVEFLVSFYNNEISEKSEIFDDQFSVERPDGSNFTLKIRSTKLEDSAMYFCASIHTGELFFGEGSRLTVL.

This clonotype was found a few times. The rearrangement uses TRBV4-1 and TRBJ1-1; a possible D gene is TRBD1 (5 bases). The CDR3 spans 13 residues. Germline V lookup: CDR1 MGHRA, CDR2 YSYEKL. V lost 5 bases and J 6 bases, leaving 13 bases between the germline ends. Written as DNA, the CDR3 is TGCGCCAGCAGCGCCCTGGGGGGGTCTGAAGCTTTCTTT. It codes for CASSALGGSEAFF.

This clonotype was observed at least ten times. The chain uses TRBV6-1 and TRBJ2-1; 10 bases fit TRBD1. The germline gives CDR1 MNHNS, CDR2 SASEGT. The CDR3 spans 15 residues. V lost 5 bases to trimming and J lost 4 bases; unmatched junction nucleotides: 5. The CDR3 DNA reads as TGTGCCAGCAGTTGGGGGACAGGGGAGTACAATGAGCAGTTCTTC. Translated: CASSWGTGEYNEQFF.

The CDR3 DNA reads as TGTGCCAGCAGTATACATAGAGGGGCTGAGGAGACCCAGTACTTC. Encoded protein: CASSIHRGAEETQYF. The chain joins TRBV27 to TRBJ2-5; either TRBD1 or TRBD2 may supply D (5 bases each). CDR1 and CDR2 (germline): MNHEY, SMNVEV (reference sequence). V shed 5 bases and J shed 5 bases, with 18 bases lying between them. The CDR3 length is 15 residues.

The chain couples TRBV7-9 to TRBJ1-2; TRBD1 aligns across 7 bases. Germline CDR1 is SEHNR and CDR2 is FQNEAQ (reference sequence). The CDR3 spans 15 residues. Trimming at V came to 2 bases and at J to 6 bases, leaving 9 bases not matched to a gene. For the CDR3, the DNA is TGTGCCAGCAGCTTAATCGAAGACAGGGACCATGGCTACACCTTC. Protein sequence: CASSLIEDRDHGYTF.

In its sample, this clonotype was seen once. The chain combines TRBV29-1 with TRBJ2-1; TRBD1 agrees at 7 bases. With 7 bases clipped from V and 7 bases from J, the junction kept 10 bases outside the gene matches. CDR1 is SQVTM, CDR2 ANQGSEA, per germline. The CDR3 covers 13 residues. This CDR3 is CSAYRDSDNEQFF. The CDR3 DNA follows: TGCAGCGCTTACCGGGACAGTGATAATGAGCAGTTCTTC.

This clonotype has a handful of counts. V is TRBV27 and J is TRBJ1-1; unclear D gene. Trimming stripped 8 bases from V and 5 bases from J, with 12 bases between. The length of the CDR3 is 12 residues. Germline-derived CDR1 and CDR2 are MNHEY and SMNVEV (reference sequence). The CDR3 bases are TGTGCCAGCGCTAAGTTGGGGACTGAAGCTTTCTTT. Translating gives CASAKLGTEAFF.

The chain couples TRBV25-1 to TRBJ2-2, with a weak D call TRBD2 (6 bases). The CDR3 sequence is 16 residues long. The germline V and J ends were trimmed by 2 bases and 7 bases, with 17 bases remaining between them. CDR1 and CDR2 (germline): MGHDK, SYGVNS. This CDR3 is CASSERSIGGFGELFF. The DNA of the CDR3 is TGTGCCAGCAGTGAAAGGAGCATCGGGGGATTCGGGGAGCTGTTTTTT.

CDR3 DNA sequence: TGTGCCAGCAGCACAGGCACAGGACCTGAAGCTTTCTTT. This translates into CASSTGTGPEAFF. This chain joins TRBV7-2 and TRBJ1-1; TRBD1 is a possible D gene (5 bases). Trimming shortened V by 5 bases and J by 6 bases, and 13 bases separated the two germline ends. The length of the CDR3 is 13 residues. Per germline, CDR1 SGHTA and CDR2 FQGNSA.

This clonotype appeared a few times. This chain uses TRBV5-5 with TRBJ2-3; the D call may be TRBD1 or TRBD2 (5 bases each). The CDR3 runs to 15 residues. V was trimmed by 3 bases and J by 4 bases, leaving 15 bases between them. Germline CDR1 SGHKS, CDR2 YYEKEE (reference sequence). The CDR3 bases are TGTGCCAGCAGCTATCACGGCCGGGACGCAGATACGCAGTATTTT. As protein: CASSYHGRDADTQYF.